This T cell receptor (beta chain) was captured by sequencing in a study of CD8+CD57+ T cells in acquired aplastic anemia. Genomic DNA served as template for TCR beta VDJ and CDR3 profiling. From the reads, TCRdb called clonotypes with MiXCR, one entry per CDR3 protein. The data show about 68,000 distinct CDR3 sequences, with roughly half seen just once and around 8% held by the top ten. This CDR3 is 15 amino acids long. Germline-derived CDR1 and CDR2 are SGHTA and FQGNSA. V lost 0 bases to trimming and J lost 6 bases; unmatched junction nucleotides: 6. Sequenced input: sorted CD4+, CD8+, or CD8+CD57+ T cells (not recorded which) from PBMCs. V and J are TRBV7-2 and TRBJ2-7; the match to TRBD1 covers 9 bases. The origin of this receptor is a human donor in good health, serving as a control. The chain's CDR3 is CASSLAGQGGSEQYF. The CDR3 bases are TGTGCCAGCAGCTTAGCGGGACAGGGTGGGTCCGAGCAGTACTTC.